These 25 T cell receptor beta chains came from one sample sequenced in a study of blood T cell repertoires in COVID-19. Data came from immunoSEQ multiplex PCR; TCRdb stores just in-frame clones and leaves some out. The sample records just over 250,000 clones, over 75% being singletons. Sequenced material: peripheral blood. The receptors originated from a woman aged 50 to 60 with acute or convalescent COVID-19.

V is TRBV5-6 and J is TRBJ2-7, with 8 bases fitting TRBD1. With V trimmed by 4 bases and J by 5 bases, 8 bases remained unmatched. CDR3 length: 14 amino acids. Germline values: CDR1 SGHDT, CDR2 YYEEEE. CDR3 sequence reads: CASSRPGQEHEQYF. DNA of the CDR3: TGTGCCAGCAGCCGCCCGGGACAGGAGCACGAGCAGTACTTC.

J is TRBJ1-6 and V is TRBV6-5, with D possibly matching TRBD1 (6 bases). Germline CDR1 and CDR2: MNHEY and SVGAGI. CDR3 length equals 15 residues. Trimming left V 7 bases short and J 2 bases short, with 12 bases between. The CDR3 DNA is TGTGCCAGCAAACAGGGTTTGACCTATAATTCACCCCTCCACTTT. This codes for CASKQGLTYNSPLHF.

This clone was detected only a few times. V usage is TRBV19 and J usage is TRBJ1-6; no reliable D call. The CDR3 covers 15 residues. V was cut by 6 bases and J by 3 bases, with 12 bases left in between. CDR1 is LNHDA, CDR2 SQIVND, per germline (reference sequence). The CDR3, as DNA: TGTGCCAGTAGACCCCCCACCGGCTATAATTCACCCCTCCACTTT. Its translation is CASRPPTGYNSPLHF.

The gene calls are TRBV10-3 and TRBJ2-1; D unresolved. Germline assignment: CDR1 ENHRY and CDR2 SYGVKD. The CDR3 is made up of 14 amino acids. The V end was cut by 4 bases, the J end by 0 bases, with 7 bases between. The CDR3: CAISGSYSYNEQFF. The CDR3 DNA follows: TGTGCCATCAGTGGATCCTACTCCTACAATGAGCAGTTCTTC.

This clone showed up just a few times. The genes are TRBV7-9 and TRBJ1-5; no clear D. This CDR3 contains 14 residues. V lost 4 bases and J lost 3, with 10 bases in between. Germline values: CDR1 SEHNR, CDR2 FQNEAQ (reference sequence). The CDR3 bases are TGTGCCAGCAGCTCCGGGATTATCAATCAGCCCCAGCATTTT. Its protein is CASSSGIINQPQHF.

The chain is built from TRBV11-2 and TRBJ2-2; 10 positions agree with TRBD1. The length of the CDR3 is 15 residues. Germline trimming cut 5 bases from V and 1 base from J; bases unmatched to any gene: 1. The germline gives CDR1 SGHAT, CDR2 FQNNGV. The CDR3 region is CASSRDRGNTGELFF. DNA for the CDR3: TGTGCCAGCAGCCGGGACAGGGGGAACACCGGGGAGCTGTTTTTT.

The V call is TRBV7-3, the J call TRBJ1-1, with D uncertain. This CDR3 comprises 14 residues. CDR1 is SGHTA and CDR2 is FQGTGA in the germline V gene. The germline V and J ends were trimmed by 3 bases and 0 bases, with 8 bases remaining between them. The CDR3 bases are TGTGCCAGCAGCTTTCGACTGATGAACACTGAAGCTTTCTTT. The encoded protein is CASSFRLMNTEAFF.

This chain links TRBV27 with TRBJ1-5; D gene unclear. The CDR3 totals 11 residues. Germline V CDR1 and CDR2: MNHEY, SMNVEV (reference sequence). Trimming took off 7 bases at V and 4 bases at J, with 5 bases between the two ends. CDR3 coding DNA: TGTGCCAGCACCCCTAATCAGCCCCAGCATTTT. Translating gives CASTPNQPQHF.

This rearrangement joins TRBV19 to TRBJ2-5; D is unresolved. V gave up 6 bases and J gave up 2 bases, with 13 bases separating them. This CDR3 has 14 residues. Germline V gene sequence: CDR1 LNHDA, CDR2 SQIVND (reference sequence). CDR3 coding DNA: TGTGCCAGTAGAGATGACGCGGCTCAAGAGACCCAGTACTTC. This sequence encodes CASRDDAAQETQYF.

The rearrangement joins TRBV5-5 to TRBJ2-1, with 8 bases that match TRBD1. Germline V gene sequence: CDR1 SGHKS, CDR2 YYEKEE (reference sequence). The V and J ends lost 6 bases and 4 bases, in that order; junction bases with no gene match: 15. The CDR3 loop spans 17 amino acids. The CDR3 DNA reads TGTGCCAGCACCGCTCCACCCGGGACAGGAACTTACAATGAGCAGTTCTTC. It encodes CASTAPPGTGTYNEQFF.

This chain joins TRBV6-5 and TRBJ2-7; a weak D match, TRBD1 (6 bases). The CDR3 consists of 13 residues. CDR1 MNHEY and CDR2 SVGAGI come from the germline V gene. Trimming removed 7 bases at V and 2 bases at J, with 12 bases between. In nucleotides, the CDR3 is TGTGCCAGCATGCGGACAGCACCCTACGAGCAGTACTTC. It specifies CASMRTAPYEQYF.

This CDR3 is CASSQGYRVYNSPLHF. DNA of the CDR3: TGTGCCAGCAGCCAAGGCTACAGGGTCTATAATTCACCCCTCCACTTT. This chain joins TRBV3-1 (or the pseudogene TRBV3-2) and TRBJ1-6, with TRBD1 as a possible D gene (6 bases). There are 16 residues in the CDR3. Trimming removed 1 base from V and 3 bases from J, with 10 bases in between. Germline lookup yields CDR1 LGHDT and CDR2 YNNKEL (reference sequence).

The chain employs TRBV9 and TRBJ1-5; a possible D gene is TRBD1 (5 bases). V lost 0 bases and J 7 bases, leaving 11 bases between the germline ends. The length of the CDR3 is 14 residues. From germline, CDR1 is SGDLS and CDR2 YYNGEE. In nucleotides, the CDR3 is TGTGCCAGCAGCGTAGGCTCAGGGATCCAGCCCCAGCATTTT. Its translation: CASSVGSGIQPQHF. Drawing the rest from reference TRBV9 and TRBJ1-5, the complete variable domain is DSGVTQTPKHLITATGQRVTLRCSPRSGDLSVYWYQQSLDQGLQFLIQYYNGEERAKGNILERFSAQQFPDLHSELNLSSLELGDSALYFCASSVGSGIQPQHFGDGTRLSIL.

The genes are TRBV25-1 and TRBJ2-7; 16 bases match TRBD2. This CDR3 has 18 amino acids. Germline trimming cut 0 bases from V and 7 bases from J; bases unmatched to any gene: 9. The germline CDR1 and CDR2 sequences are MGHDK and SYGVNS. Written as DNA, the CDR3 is TGTGCCAGCAGTGAATATTGGGGACTAGCGGGAGGGCCTCCGGAGCAGTACTTC. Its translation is CASSEYWGLAGGPPEQYF.

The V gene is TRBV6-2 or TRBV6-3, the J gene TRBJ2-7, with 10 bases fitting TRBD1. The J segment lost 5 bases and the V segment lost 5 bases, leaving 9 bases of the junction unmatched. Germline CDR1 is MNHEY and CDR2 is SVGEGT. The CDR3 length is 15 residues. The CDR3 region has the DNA TGTGCCAGCAGTACCCGGACAGGGGGTTCGGACGAGCAGTACTTC. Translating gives CASSTRTGGSDEQYF.

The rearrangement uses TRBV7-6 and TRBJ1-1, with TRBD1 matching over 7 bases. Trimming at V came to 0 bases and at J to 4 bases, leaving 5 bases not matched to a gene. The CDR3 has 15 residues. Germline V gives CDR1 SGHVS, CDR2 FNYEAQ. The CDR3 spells CASSLAVRDSTEAFF. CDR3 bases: TGTGCCAGCAGCTTAGCGGTTAGGGACAGCACTGAAGCTTTCTTT. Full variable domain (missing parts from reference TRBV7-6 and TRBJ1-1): GAGVSQSPRYKVTKRGQDVALRCDPISGHVSLYWYRQALGQGPEFLTYFNYEAQQDKSGLPNDRFSAERPEGSISTLTIQRTEQRDSAMYRCASSLAVRDSTEAFFGQGTRLTVV.

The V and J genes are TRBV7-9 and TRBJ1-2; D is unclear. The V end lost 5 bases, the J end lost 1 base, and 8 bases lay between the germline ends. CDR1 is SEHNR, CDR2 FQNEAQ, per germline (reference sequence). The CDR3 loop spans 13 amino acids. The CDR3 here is CASSLYVNYGYTF. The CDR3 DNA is TGTGCCAGCAGCCTATACGTTAACTATGGCTACACCTTC. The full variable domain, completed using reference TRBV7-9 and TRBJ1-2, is DTGVSQNPRHKITKRGQNVTFRCDPISEHNRLYWYRQTLGQGPEFLTYFQNEAQLEKSRLLSDRFSAERPKGSFSTLEIQRTEQGDSAMYLCASSLYVNYGYTFGSGTRLTVV.

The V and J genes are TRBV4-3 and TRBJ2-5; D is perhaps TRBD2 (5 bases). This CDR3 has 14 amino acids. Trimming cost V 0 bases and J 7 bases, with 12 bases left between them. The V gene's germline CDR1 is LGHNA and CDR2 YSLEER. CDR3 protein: CASSQDLSGGTQYF. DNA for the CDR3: TGCGCCAGCAGCCAAGACCTCTCCGGAGGGACCCAGTACTTC.

Here the CDR3 reads CASSLISNTEAFF. The CDR3 coding sequence is TGCGCCAGCAGCTTGATCTCTAACACTGAAGCTTTCTTT. V gene TRBV5-1 combines with J gene TRBJ1-1; D gene ambiguous. Germline V CDR1 and CDR2: SGHRS, YFSETQ. The V end lost 1 base, the J end lost 2 bases, and 6 bases lay between the germline ends. There are 13 residues in the CDR3. Using reference TRBV5-1 and TRBJ1-1 for the parts outside the CDR3, the full variable domain is KAGVTQTPRYLIKTRGQQVTLSCSPISGHRSVSWYQQTPGQGLQFLFEYFSETQRNKGNFPGRFSGRQFSNSRSEMNVSTLELGDSALYLCASSLISNTEAFFGQGTRLTVV.

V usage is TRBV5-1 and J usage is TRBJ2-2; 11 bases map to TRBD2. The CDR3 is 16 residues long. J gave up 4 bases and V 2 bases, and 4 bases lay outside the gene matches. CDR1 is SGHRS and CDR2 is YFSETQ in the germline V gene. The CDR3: CASSFLAGGATGELFF. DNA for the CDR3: TGCGCCAGCAGCTTCTTAGCGGGAGGGGCCACCGGGGAGCTGTTTTTT.

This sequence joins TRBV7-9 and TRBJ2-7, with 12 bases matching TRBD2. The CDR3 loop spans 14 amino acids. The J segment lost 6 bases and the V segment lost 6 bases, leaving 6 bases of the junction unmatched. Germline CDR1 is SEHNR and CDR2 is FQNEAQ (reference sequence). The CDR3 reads CASSPGLAGTEQYF. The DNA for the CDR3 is TGTGCCAGCAGTCCCGGACTAGCGGGAACCGAGCAGTACTTC.

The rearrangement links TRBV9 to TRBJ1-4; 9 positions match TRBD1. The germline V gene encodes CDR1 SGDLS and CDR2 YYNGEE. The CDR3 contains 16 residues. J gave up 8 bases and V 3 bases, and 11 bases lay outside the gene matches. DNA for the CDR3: TGTGCCAGCAGCGCAGAGGCCGGGACAGGGCAGGAAAAACTGTTTTTT. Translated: CASSAEAGTGQEKLFF. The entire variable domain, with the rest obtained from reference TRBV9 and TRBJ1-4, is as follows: DSGVTQTPKHLITATGQRVTLRCSPRSGDLSVYWYQQSLDQGLQFLIQYYNGEERAKGNILERFSAQQFPDLHSELNLSSLELGDSALYFCASSAEAGTGQEKLFFGSGTQLSVL.

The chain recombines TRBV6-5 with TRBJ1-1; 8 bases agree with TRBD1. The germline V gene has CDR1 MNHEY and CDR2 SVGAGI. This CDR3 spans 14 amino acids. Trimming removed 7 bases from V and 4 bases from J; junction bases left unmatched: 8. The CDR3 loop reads CASNRQGASTEAFF. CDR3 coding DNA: TGTGCCAGCAATAGGCAGGGGGCGAGCACTGAAGCTTTCTTT.

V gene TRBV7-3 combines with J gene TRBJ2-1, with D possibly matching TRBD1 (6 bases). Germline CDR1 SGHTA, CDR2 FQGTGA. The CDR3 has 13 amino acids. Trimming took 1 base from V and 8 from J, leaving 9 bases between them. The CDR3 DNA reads TGTGCCAGCAGCTTAATGAAGGGGGATGAGCAGTTCTTC. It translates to CASSLMKGDEQFF.

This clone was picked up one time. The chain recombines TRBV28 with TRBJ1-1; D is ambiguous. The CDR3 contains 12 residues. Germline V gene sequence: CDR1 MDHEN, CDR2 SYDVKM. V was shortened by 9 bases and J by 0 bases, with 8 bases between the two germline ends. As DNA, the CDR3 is TGTGCCAGTGAAACTATGAACACTGAAGCTTTCTTT. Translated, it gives CASETMNTEAFF.